The 5 T cell receptor beta chains below all came from one sample that was sequenced in a study of shared clonotypes between healthy human individuals. Profiling relied on immunoSEQ multiplex PCR, and the TCRdb table lists in-frame clones only, not all of them. The data show roughly 2.2 million clones, 80% to 95% seen once. Material for sequencing was naive CD4+ T cells from PBMCs. Subset described: CD45RA+ positively selected. These receptor sequences come from a young man in good health. Some clones in this sample may be carry-over from other donors' samples.

The chain carries TRBV7-9 and TRBJ2-1; TRBD2 aligns across 13 bases. The J segment lost 10 bases and the V segment lost 5 bases, leaving 14 bases of the junction unmatched. The CDR3 has 17 amino acids. Germline V lookup: CDR1 SEHNR, CDR2 FQNEAQ (reference sequence). The CDR3 DNA is TGTGCCAGCAGCCCGCCGGGACTAGCGGGATGGGGGTGGGAGCAGTTCTTC. This gives the protein CASSPPGLAGWGWEQFF.

This chain connects TRBV18 to TRBJ2-7; D is unclear. Germline loops: CDR1 KGHSH, CDR2 LQKENI. The CDR3 has 13 residues. V was cut by 3 bases and J by 2 bases, with 8 bases left in between. Here the CDR3 DNA reads TGTGCCAGCTCACCGGTCGAAGCCTACGAGCAGTACTTC. The encoded protein is CASSPVEAYEQYF. Variable domain in full (rest from reference TRBV18 and TRBJ2-7): NAGVMQNPRHLVRRRGQEARLRCSPMKGHSHVYWYRQLPEEGLKFMVYLQKENIIDESGMPKERFSAEFPKEGPSILRIQQVVRGDSAAYFCASSPVEAYEQYFGPGTRLTVT.

CDR3 DNA: TGTGCCAGCAGCCAAGCCAACAGGTTCCCCAATGAGCAGTTCTTC. Amino acids: CASSQANRFPNEQFF. The chain uses TRBV4-2 and TRBJ2-1, with a possible D match to TRBD1 (5 bases). The CDR3 extends over 15 amino acids. Germline-derived CDR1 and CDR2 are LGHNA and YNFKEQ. The ends were cut back, 1 base at V and 6 bases at J, with 13 bases in the middle.

The chain joins TRBV14 to TRBJ2-7, with unresolved D. V lost 1 base and J lost 2, with 9 bases in between. Germline CDR1 reads SGHDN; CDR2 reads FVKESK. CDR3 length: 14 residues. In DNA, the CDR3 is TGTGCCAGCAGCCAAGTGGGCAAAACCTACGAGCAGTACTTC. The encoded protein is CASSQVGKTYEQYF.

The chain carries TRBV29-1 and TRBJ1-1, with a weak D call TRBD1 (5 bases). Germline CDR1 SQVTM, CDR2 ANQGSEA. This CDR3 region has 13 residues. V was shortened by 7 bases and J by 3 bases, with 15 bases between the two germline ends. The chain's CDR3 is CSAEGQGYTEAFF. For the CDR3, the DNA is TGCAGCGCCGAGGGGCAGGGTTACACTGAAGCTTTCTTT.